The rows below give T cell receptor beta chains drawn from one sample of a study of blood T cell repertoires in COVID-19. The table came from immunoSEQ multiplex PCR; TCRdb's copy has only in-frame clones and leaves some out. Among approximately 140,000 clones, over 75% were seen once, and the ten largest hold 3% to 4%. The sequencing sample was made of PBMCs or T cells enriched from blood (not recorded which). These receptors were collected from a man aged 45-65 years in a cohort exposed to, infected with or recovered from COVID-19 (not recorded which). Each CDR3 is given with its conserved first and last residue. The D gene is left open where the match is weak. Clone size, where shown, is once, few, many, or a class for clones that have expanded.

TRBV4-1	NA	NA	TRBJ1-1	TGCGCCAGCAGCCAAGATTCCGGGACACCGAACACTGAAGCTTTCTTT	CASSQDSGTPNTEAFF
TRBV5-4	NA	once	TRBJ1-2	TGTGCCAGCAGCTGGGACAATGGCTACACCTTC	CASSWDNGYTF
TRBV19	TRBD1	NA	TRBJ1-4	TGTGCCAGTAGCACAGGAAGGGACAGGGGCCAAAAACTGTTTTTT	CASSTGRDRGQKLFF
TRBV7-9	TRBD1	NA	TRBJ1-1	TGTGCCAGCAGCCCAACCGACAGGGGGGTGAACACTGAAGCTTTCTTT	CASSPTDRGVNTEAFF
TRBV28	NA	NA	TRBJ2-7	TGTGCCAGCAGTTTTCTCTTGGGGGGACAGAACTACGAGCAGTACTTC	CASSFLLGGQNYEQYF
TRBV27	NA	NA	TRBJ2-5	TGTGCCAGCAGTCCCCAGCGTATAATACAAGAGACCCAGTACTTC	CASSPQRIIQETQYF
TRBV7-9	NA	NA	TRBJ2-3	TGTGCCAGCAGCTTGAGAGCGGAGCCCCGCACAGATACGCAGTATTTT	CASSLRAEPRTDTQYF
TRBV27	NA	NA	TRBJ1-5	TGTGCCAGCAGTCTAGGCAGGGGAAATCAGCCCCAGCATTTT	CASSLGRGNQPQHF
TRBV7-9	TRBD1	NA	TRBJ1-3	TGTGCCAGCAGAACAGGGGCTGGAAACACCATATATTTT	CASRTGAGNTIYF
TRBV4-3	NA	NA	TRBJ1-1	TGCGCCAGCAGCCCGCACGGGGGTGGGACTGAAGCTTTCTTT	CASSPHGGGTEAFF
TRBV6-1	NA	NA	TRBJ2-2	TGTGCCAGCAGTCTTAACACCGGGGAGCTGTTTTTT	CASSLNTGELFF
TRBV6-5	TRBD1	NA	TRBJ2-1	TGTGCCAGCAGGGGGACAGGGACCTACAATGAGCAGTTCTTC	CASRGTGTYNEQFF
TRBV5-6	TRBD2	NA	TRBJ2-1	TGTGCCAGCAGCTTGGGGCTAGCGGGAGTGAATGAGCAGTTCTTC	CASSLGLAGVNEQFF
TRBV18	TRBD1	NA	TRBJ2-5	TGTGCCAGCTCACCACCGGGACAGCAGCAAGAGACCCAGTACTTC	CASSPPGQQQETQYF
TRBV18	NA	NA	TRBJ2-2	TGTGCCAGCTCACCATCCAGGCAAAGAACCGGGGAGCTGTTTTTT	CASSPSRQRTGELFF
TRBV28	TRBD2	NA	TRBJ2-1	TGTGCCAGCAGTTTATTTAGGCAGCCTAGCGGGATAGAAAATGAGCAGTTCTTC	CASSLFRQPSGIENEQFF
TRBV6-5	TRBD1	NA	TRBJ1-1	TGTGCCAGCAGTTCCGGGACAGGGAGAAACACTGAAGCTTTCTTT	CASSSGTGRNTEAFF
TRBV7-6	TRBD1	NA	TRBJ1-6	TGTGCCAGCAGCTTAGATCAGGGGGTTAATTCACCCCTCCACTTT	CASSLDQGVNSPLHF
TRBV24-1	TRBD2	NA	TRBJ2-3	TGTGCCACCAGTGGTCTAGCGGGAGATGTGATGAGTGCAGATACGCAGTATTTT	CATSGLAGDVMSADTQYF
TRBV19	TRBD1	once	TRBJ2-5	TGTGCCAGTAGTGTGACGACAGGGCGGGAGACCCAGTACTTC	CASSVTTGRETQYF
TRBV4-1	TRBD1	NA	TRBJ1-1	TGCGCCAGCAGAACAGGACAGGGGCACCAGAACACTGAAGCTTTCTTT	CASRTGQGHQNTEAFF
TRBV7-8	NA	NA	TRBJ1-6	TGTGCCAGCAGCTCCATATTGAGGTCCTATAATTCACCCCTCCACTTT	CASSSILRSYNSPLHF
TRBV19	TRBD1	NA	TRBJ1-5	TGTGCCAGTAGTATCCTTCTAACCGGGACAGGGGACCTACGTAGCAATCAGCCCCAGCATTTT	CASSILLTGTGDLRSNQPQHF
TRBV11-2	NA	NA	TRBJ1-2	TGTGCCAGCAGCTTAGCCCCTGATGGCTACACCTTC	CASSLAPDGYTF
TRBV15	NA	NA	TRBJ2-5	TGTGCCACCAGCAGACGGGGGTCGGGGACCCAGTACTTC	CATSRRGSGTQYF
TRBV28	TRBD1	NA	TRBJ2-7	TGTGCCAGCAGCCAACTACAGGGGAACCCCTACGAGCAGTACTTC	CASSQLQGNPYEQYF
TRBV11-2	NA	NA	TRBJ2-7	TGTGCCAGCAGCCATCCAGGCGAGACCTACGAGCAGTACTTC	CASSHPGETYEQYF
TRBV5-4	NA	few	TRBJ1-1	TGTGCCAGCAGCTCCCCGGAGCTCGAAGCTTTCTTT	CASSSPELEAFF
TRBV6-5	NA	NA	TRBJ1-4	TGTGCCAGCAGTTACTCGGGAGGAAATATAGAAAAACTGTTTTTT	CASSYSGGNIEKLFF
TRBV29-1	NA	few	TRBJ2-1	TGCAGCGTTTCCAGGGTGGGAGGGGGCTCCTACAATGAGCAGTTCTTC	CSVSRVGGGSYNEQFF
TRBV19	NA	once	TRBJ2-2	TGTGCCAGTAGTACGAGGGGGAGGGGTACCGGGGAGCTGTTTTTT	CASSTRGRGTGELFF
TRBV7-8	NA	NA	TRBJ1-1	TGTGCCAGCAGCCCGCACGGACTTATGAACACTGAAGCTTTCTTT	CASSPHGLMNTEAFF
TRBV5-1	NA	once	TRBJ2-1	TGCGCCAGCAGTTCATTTGGACAGTTCAATGAGCAGTTCTTC	CASSSFGQFNEQFF
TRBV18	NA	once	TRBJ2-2	TGTGCCAGCTCACCAAGGACTTTGAACACCGGGGAGCTGTTTTTT	CASSPRTLNTGELFF
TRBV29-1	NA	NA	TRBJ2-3	TGCAGCTTAAACGGGGTTCATGGAGATACGCAGTATTTT	CSLNGVHGDTQYF
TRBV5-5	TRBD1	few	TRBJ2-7	TGTGCCAGCAGCTTGGAATGGACAGGATACTACGAGCAGTACTTC	CASSLEWTGYYEQYF
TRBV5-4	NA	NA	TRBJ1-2	TGTGCCAGCGCCCCGGGGAACTATGGCTACACCTTC	CASAPGNYGYTF
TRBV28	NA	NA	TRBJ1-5	TGTGCCAGCAGTTTACTAGCCTTCCCCTATCAGCCCCAGCATTTT	CASSLLAFPYQPQHF
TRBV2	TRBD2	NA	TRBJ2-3	TGTGCCAGCAGTGGGCCCCTAGCGGGAGGTGAGGATACGCAGTATTTT	CASSGPLAGGEDTQYF
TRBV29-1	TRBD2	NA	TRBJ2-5	TGCAGCGCCCTCCGGGGACTAGGAGAGACCCAGTACTTC	CSALRGLGETQYF
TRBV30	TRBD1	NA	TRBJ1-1	TGTGCCTGGAGCCCGGACAGGGGGCGCTTCATGAACACTGAAGCTTTCTTT	CAWSPDRGRFMNTEAFF
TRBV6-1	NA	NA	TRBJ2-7	TGTGCCAGCAGTCGGGACTTCACCTACGAGCAGTACTTC	CASSRDFTYEQYF
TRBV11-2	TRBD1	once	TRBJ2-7	TGTGCCAGCACCCCGGACAGGGACCCCTCCTACGAGCAGTACTTC	CASTPDRDPSYEQYF
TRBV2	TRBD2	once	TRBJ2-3	TGTGCCAGCAGAAGACTAGCGGGTGGGACAGATACGCAGTATTTT	CASRRLAGGTDTQYF
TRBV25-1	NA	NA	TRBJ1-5	TGTGCCAGCAGTGACGGGAATCAGCCCCAGCATTTT	CASSDGNQPQHF
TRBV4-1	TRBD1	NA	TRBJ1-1	TGCGCCAGCAGCCTAGGACAGGGGGCTATCACTGAAGCTTTCTTT	CASSLGQGAITEAFF
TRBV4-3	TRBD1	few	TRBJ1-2	TGCGCCAGCAGCCCCGGACAGGGGGCTGGCTATGGCTACACCTTC	CASSPGQGAGYGYTF
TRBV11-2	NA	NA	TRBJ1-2	TGTGCCAGCAGCTTAGGCCCACAGGGATACTATGGCTACACCTTC	CASSLGPQGYYGYTF
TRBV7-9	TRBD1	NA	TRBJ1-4	TGTGCCAGCAGCCCCACGGGACAGGTTAATGAAAAACTGTTTTTT	CASSPTGQVNEKLFF
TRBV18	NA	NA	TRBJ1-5	TGTGCCAGCTCACCACGAGGGATGAGCAATCAGCCCCAGCATTTT	CASSPRGMSNQPQHF
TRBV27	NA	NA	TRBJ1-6	TGTGCCAGCAGTTTCGGGGGTTTTAATTCACCCCTCCACTTT	CASSFGGFNSPLHF
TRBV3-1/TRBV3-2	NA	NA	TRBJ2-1	TGTGCCAGCAGCCAGGGATCAGGGGTGTACAATGAGCAGTTCTTC	CASSQGSGVYNEQFF
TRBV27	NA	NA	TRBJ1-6	TGTGCCAGCCGACGGGGCAGGGGATCGGGTTCACCCCTCCACTTT	CASRRGRGSGSPLHF
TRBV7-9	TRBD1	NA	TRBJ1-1	TGTGCCAGCAGCTGGGGGACAGGGGCAAACACTGAAGCTTTCTTT	CASSWGTGANTEAFF
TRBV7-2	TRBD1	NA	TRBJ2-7	TGTGCCAGCAGCTTATTGGGGACAGGGACCTACGAGCAGTACTTC	CASSLLGTGTYEQYF
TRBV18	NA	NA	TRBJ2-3	TGTGCCAGCTCACTTCAGGGGGATACGCAGTATTTT	CASSLQGDTQYF
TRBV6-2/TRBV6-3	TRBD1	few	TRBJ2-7	TGTGCCAGCAGCCCTCCGGGACAGGGGGCCGACTACGAGCAGTACTTC	CASSPPGQGADYEQYF